This TCR beta chain comes out of a study of cytomegalovirus exposure and HLA in healthy donors. About the research overall: Out of about 179 million T cells, an earlier analysis found around 110 million unique TCR beta sequences in total.

Study-wide points: Most TCRs appeared rarely, but some public TCRs recurred in many donors. Using a false discovery rate of 0.05, a later analysis showed that about 16,000 TCR beta sequences were associated with HLA alleles. Among the most significant clusters, several appeared linked to common viral pathogens in a later analysis.

Trimming removed 4 bases from V and 5 bases from J; junction bases left unmatched: 11. Germline V gives CDR1 SGHRS, CDR2 YFSETQ. The CDR3 loop spans 15 amino acids. Primers: 60 Vbeta forward and 13 Jbeta reverse. Using immunoSEQ multiplex PCR, the repertoire was profiled, and TCRdb retains in-frame clones only, with some absent. Here the sample spans approximately 180,000 clones, around four fifths being singletons. In the case of this clone: Its antigen is unidentified.

The receptor was derived from a woman younger than 45 in good health and CMV-seropositive. This rearrangement joins TRBV5-1 to TRBJ1-2; 7 nucleotides agree with TRBD1. The sequencing input was PBMCs. The CDR3 DNA follows: TGCGCCAGCAGCGAGGGGACAGCGGAAGGGTATGGCTACACCTTC. Translation: CASSEGTAEGYGYTF.